This TCR beta chain is drawn from a study of vaccination effects on CD4 cells after COVID-19. Points from the study as a whole: Following vaccination, convalescents' spike-reactive clones were mostly new ones induced by the vaccine. Early post-infection timepoints were missing from the study, which also had few convalescent patients.

Profiled with immunoSEQ multiplex PCR; TCRdb holds only in-frame clones, not every one. The sample includes 70,000 or so clones, over 60% of them seen just once. Antigen-specific CD4+ T cells were expanded (with viral peptide pools) by the ViraFEST assay ahead of sequencing. After less than twelve days in culture, the CD4+ T cells were isolated. The person had a PCR-confirmed SARS-CoV-2 infection during March to December 2020. They grew two million PBMC in each well, adding around 9 IU/ml IL-2 and approximately 10 ug/ml peptides. A pool of HIV-1 Nef peptides served as the condition for the negative control culture. Note on this clone: Its antigen is unknown.

Looked up from germline, CDR1 is KGHSH and CDR2 is LQKENI. CDR3 length: 14 residues. The germline V and J ends were trimmed by 3 bases and 0 bases, with 8 bases remaining between them. Sample: CD4+ T cells from PBMCs cultured with HIV peptides, taken before COVID-19 vaccination. Subset specified: HIV-1 Nef peptide pool negative control/reference culture. This rearrangement joins TRBV18 to TRBJ1-2; D might be TRBD1 (6 bases). This TCR came from a human donor who had a prior SARS-CoV-2 infection. CDR3 bases: TGTGCCAGCTCACCGGACAGCGCTAACTATGGCTACACCTTC. It is translated as CASSPDSANYGYTF.